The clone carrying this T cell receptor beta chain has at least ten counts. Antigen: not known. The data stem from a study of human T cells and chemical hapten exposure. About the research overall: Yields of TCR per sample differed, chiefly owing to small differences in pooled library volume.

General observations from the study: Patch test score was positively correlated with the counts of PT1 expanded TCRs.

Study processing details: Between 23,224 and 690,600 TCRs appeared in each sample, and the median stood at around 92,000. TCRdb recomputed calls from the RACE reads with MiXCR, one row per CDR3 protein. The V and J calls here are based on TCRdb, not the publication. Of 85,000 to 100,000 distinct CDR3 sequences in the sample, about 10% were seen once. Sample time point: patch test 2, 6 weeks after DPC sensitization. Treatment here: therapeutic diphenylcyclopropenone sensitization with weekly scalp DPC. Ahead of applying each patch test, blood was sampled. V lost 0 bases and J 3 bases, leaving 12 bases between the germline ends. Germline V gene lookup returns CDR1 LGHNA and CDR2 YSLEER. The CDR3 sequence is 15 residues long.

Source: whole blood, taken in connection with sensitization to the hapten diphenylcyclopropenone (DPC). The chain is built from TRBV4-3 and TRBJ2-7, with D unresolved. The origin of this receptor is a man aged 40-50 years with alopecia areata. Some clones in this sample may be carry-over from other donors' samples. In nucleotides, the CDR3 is TGCGCCAGCAGCCAAGATCTACAAAACTACTACGAGCAGTACTTC. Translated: CASSQDLQNYYEQYF.